These 23 T cell receptor beta chains were sequenced from one sample in a study of T cell repertoires in cytomegalovirus infection. Antigens of these TCRs are unknown. TCRdb re-called the reads with MiXCR, one entry per CDR3 protein. The data hold some 560,000 distinct CDR3 sequences, with around two fifths observed a single time. The material sequenced was cultured PBMCs, taken from culture after CMV antigen stimulation. The origin of the receptors is a human donor in good health (CMV status not recorded). Some clones in this sample may be carry-over from other donors' samples.

This clonotype was detected a few times. The chain carries TRBV7-2 and TRBJ1-2, with a tentative D call TRBD1 (5 bases). CDR1 and CDR2 from the germline V gene are SGHTA and FQGNSA. V dropped 6 bases and J dropped 2 bases, with 16 bases sitting between them. This CDR3 has 15 residues. CDR3 nucleotide sequence: TGTGCCAGCAGTCAATTCAGACAGACCAACTATGGCTACACCTTC. This encodes CASSQFRQTNYGYTF.

A remark on this clonotype: A read error may account for a junction end that differs from germline. The V gene is TRBV11-2, the J gene TRBJ2-2, with D perhaps matching TRBD2 (5 bases). This CDR3 contains 15 residues. Germline CDR1 and CDR2: SGHAT and FQNNGV. The CDR3 coding sequence is TGTGCCAGCCACCCCTCCCGACGGAACACCGGGGAGCCGTTTTTT. It is translated as CASHPSRRNTGEPFF.

The chain recombines TRBV20-1 with TRBJ2-7; D possibly corresponds to TRBD2 (6 bases). There are 14 residues in the CDR3. The ends were cut back, 6 bases at V and 4 bases at J, with 19 bases in the middle. CDR1 is DFQATT and CDR2 is SNEGSKA in the germline V gene (reference sequence). The CDR3 DNA follows: TGCAGTGCGGCCCCCGGGAGTCGGTCGTACGAGCAGTACTTC. As protein: CSAAPGSRSYEQYF.

The gene calls are TRBV7-9 and TRBJ2-2; maybe TRBD2 (6 bases). Trimming took off 5 bases at V and 5 bases at J, with 12 bases between the two ends. Germline V gene data show CDR1 as SEHNR and CDR2 as FQNEAQ (reference sequence). The CDR3 is 14 residues long. CDR3: CASSLSLATGELFF. In DNA, the CDR3 is TGTGCCAGCAGCCTCTCTCTAGCGACCGGGGAGCTGTTTTTT.

The sample holds a few counts of this clonotype. V usage is TRBV2 and J usage is TRBJ2-2; 8 bases are shared with TRBD2. Trimming cost V 4 bases and J 13 bases; bases outside gene matches: 8. The CDR3 length is 13 residues. CDR1 is SNHLY and CDR2 is FYNNEI in the germline V gene. The CDR3 here is CASSVGLGAGLFF. The CDR3 coding sequence is TGTGCCAGCAGTGTGGGACTAGGGGCCGGGCTGTTTTTT.

This clonotype was counted at least ten times. This chain connects TRBV7-2 to TRBJ2-4; D is possibly TRBD2 (6 bases). V lost 3 bases and J 4 bases, leaving 13 bases between the germline ends. CDR1 is SGHTA, CDR2 FQGNSA, per germline. This CDR3 is built from 15 residues. The CDR3 DNA is TGTGCCAGCAGCTTTGGAGGGGCAGGAAAAAACATTCAGTACTTC. It is translated as CASSFGGAGKNIQYF.

The table lists this clonotype with a few counts. The rearrangement links TRBV6-5 to TRBJ2-7, with D possibly being TRBD1 (5 bases). Per the germline V gene, CDR1 is MNHEY and CDR2 is SVGAGI. The CDR3 spans 13 residues. V lost 6 bases, J lost 3 bases, and 12 bases lay in between. The CDR3 loop is CASRRGLRYEQYF. The CDR3 nucleotides are TGTGCCAGCAGAAGGGGTCTACGCTACGAGCAGTACTTC.

This clonotype was recorded a few times. The chain has TRBV7-2 and TRBJ1-5, with TRBD1 identical over 7 bases. CDR3 size: 16 residues. Germline V gives CDR1 SGHTA, CDR2 FQGNSA. Trimming at V came to 4 bases and at J to 0 bases, leaving 6 bases not matched to a gene. CDR3 nucleotides: TGTGCCAGCAGCTCCCTACAGGGGTATAGCAATCAGCCCCAGCATTTT. Translation gives CASSSLQGYSNQPQHF.

The chain employs TRBV7-2 and TRBJ2-1, with D perhaps TRBD2 (5 bases). Germline V gives CDR1 SGHTA, CDR2 FQGNSA. The CDR3 runs to 15 residues. V lost 3 bases to trimming and J lost 4 bases, with 13 bases between them. The CDR3 here is CASSFRLAGYNEQFF. CDR3 DNA sequence: TGTGCCAGCAGCTTCCGGCTAGCTGGATACAATGAGCAGTTCTTC.

As regards this clonotype: This is likely a read error, given that the CDR3 carries no conserved phenylalanine or tryptophan at its end. The gene calls are TRBV6-1 and TRBJ2-4, with 12 bases fitting TRBD1. The J segment lost 2 bases and the V segment lost 4 bases, leaving 6 bases of the junction unmatched. CDR3 size: 17 residues. Germline loops: CDR1 MNHNS, CDR2 SASEGT. DNA for the CDR3: TGTGCCAGCAGTGCCGGGACAGGGGGCGACACCAAAAACATTCAGTACTTA. It specifies CASSAGTGGDTKNIQYL.

The V and J genes are TRBV20-1 and TRBJ1-2, with a possible D match to TRBD1 (5 bases). Germline V gene sequence: CDR1 DFQATT, CDR2 SNEGSKA (reference sequence). CDR3 length equals 17 residues. Trimming took off 0 bases at V and 0 bases at J, with 17 bases between the two ends. The CDR3 loop is CSARDAGEKVPNYGYTF. The CDR3 nucleotides are TGCAGTGCTAGAGATGCGGGGGAGAAGGTTCCTAACTATGGCTACACCTTC.

This clonotype was counted only a few times. The chain joins TRBV6-1 to TRBJ1-6; the D gene is possibly TRBD1 (6 bases). The V and J ends lost 7 bases and 3 bases respectively, with 13 bases between them. The CDR3 is 15 amino acids. The germline V gene has CDR1 MNHNS and CDR2 SASEGT. Here the CDR3 reads CASTPEGGYNSPLHF. CDR3 sequence (DNA): TGTGCCAGCACCCCGGAAGGGGGCTATAATTCACCCCTCCACTTT.

The chain joins TRBV5-4 to TRBJ1-3; a possible D gene is TRBD1 (6 bases). Germline CDR1 SGHNT, CDR2 YYREEE (reference sequence). The germline V and J ends were trimmed by 4 bases and 0 bases, with 14 bases remaining between them. This CDR3 region has 16 residues. CDR3 DNA: TGTGCCAGCAGCGAAGGACAGCTCCGCTCTGGAAACACCATATATTTT. It translates to CASSEGQLRSGNTIYF.

This clonotype came up a few times. V and J are TRBV7-9 and TRBJ2-3; the D call may be TRBD1 or TRBD2 (5 bases each). The CDR3 runs 15 residues. The V gene's germline CDR1 is SEHNR and CDR2 FQNEAQ (reference sequence). The V end lost 3 bases, the J end lost 4 bases, and 14 bases lay between the germline ends. CDR3 in DNA: TGTGCCAGCAGCTTTAGAGGGGTATTTTCAGATACGCAGTATTTT. Encoded protein: CASSFRGVFSDTQYF.

The chain recombines TRBV7-2 with TRBJ2-1; D call uncertain. This CDR3 contains 14 residues. V gave up 5 bases and J gave up 5 bases, with 13 bases separating them. Per germline, CDR1 SGHTA and CDR2 FQGNSA. The CDR3 protein is CASSARIGNNEQFF. The DNA for the CDR3 is TGTGCCAGCAGCGCCCGAATAGGAAACAATGAGCAGTTCTTC.

In this sample, this clonotype turned up many times. The chain links TRBV7-9 to TRBJ1-1; TRBD1 is a possible D gene (5 bases). The CDR3 sequence is 13 residues long. Germline assignment: CDR1 SEHNR and CDR2 FQNEAQ (reference sequence). V was trimmed by 2 bases and J by 3 bases, leaving 7 bases between them. The CDR3 loop is CASSLLGDTEAFF. As DNA, the CDR3 is TGTGCCAGCAGCTTATTAGGGGACACTGAAGCTTTCTTT. Full variable domain (rest looked up from reference TRBV7-9 and TRBJ1-1): DTGVSQNPRHKITKRGQNVTFRCDPISEHNRLYWYRQTLGQGPEFLTYFQNEAQLEKSRLLSDRFSAERPKGSFSTLEIQRTEQGDSAMYLCASSLLGDTEAFFGQGTRLTVV.

A few counts support this clonotype. The chain carries TRBV7-6 and TRBJ2-5; TRBD2 aligns across 11 bases. The ends lost 8 bases at V and 5 bases at J; junction bases unmatched: 10. This CDR3 has 15 residues. CDR1 SGHVS and CDR2 FNYEAQ come from the germline V gene. The CDR3 DNA sequence: TGTGCCAGCCGCTCAACTAGCGGGAGATCGGAGACCCAGTACTTC. This gives the protein CASRSTSGRSETQYF.

V gene TRBV4-1 combines with J gene TRBJ1-5; TRBD1 is a possible D gene (6 bases). V was pared by 1 base and J by 0 bases, with 13 bases between. The CDR3 length is 17 residues. Germline V gives CDR1 MGHRA, CDR2 YSYEKL. For the CDR3, the DNA is TGCGCCAGCAGCCAAGGCAGGGGACGTAGTAGCAATCAGCCCCAGCATTTT. Translating gives CASSQGRGRSSNQPQHF.

This sequence joins TRBV20-1 and TRBJ1-3; 7 bases map to TRBD1. Trimming cost V 2 bases and J 0 bases; bases outside gene matches: 10. Per the germline V gene, CDR1 is DFQATT and CDR2 is SNEGSKA (reference sequence). The CDR3 has 17 amino acids. The CDR3 coding sequence is TGCAGTGCTAGATGGCCTAACAGGGGAGACTCTGGAAACACCATATATTTT. This encodes CSARWPNRGDSGNTIYF.

The table lists this clonotype with a few counts. This chain links TRBV6-5 with TRBJ1-4, with D possibly being TRBD1 (5 bases). The CDR3 runs to 17 residues. V lost 0 bases and J 8 bases, leaving 19 bases between the germline ends. Per germline, CDR1 MNHEY and CDR2 SVGAGI. As DNA, the CDR3 is TGTGCCAGCAGTTACTCCACTGGTGAGGGGAAATCAGAAAAACTGTTTTTT. Its protein is CASSYSTGEGKSEKLFF.

The chain links TRBV2 to TRBJ2-7, with 8 positions matching TRBD2. This CDR3 is 14 amino acids long. Trimming cost V 4 bases and J 6 bases; bases outside gene matches: 8. Germline CDR1 SNHLY, CDR2 FYNNEI. CDR3 residues: CASSGGTSLSEQYF. The CDR3 region has the DNA TGTGCCAGCAGTGGGGGGACTAGTTTGAGCGAGCAGTACTTC.

The sample holds a few counts of this clonotype. The V call is TRBV28, the J call TRBJ2-7; no clear D gene. The V end was cut by 5 bases, the J end by 2 bases, with 13 bases between. Germline values: CDR1 MDHEN, CDR2 SYDVKM. The length of the CDR3 is 14 residues. CDR3 sequence: CASSPGRTAYEQYF. The DNA of the CDR3 is TGTGCCAGCAGTCCCGGGCGTACAGCCTACGAGCAGTACTTC. Full variable domain (missing parts from reference TRBV28 and TRBJ2-7): DVKVTQSSRYLVKRTGEKVFLECVQDMDHENMFWYRQDPGLGLRLIYFSYDVKMKEKGDIPEGYSVSREKKERFSLILESASTNQTSMYLCASSPGRTAYEQYFGPGTRLTVT.

The V gene is TRBV15, the J gene TRBJ1-1; no definite D call. The CDR3 is 12 residues long. The V gene's germline CDR1 is LNHNV and CDR2 YYDKDF (reference sequence). Trimming took 6 bases from V and 4 from J, leaving 9 bases between them. CDR3 loop: CATSRGITEAFF. Here the CDR3 DNA reads TGTGCCACCAGTCGCGGGATCACTGAAGCTTTCTTT.